Listed below are T cell receptor beta chains from one sample, sequenced in a study of CD8+CD57+ T cells in acquired aplastic anemia. TCRdb used MiXCR to reprocess the reads, holding one entry per CDR3 protein. Counted here are around 180,000 distinct CDR3 sequences, 63% occurring once; the ten biggest clones make up around 45%. Sequences were obtained from sorted CD4+, CD8+, or CD8+CD57+ T cells (not recorded which) from PBMCs. The source of these receptors is a human donor in good health. CDR3s include the opening cysteine and the closing phenylalanine or tryptophan. D genes are given only for firm matches. A clone size is listed for some rows: how often the clone was seen (once, few, many), or a class if it is expanded.

V	length	D	size	J	DNA	CDR3
TRBV19	16	TRBD1	NA	TRBJ1-2	TGTGCCAGTAGTACCGGACAGGGGATTGAAGACTATGGCTACACCTTC	CASSTGQGIEDYGYTF
TRBV20-1	13	NA	few	TRBJ1-2	TGCAGTGCTAGACGGCACACTAACTATGGCTACACCTTC	CSARRHTNYGYTF
TRBV20-1	12	NA	NA	TRBJ2-7	TGCAGTGCTAGCTCGGATACTTACGAGCAGTACTTC	CSASSDTYEQYF
TRBV10-2	14	TRBD2	many	TRBJ2-4	TGCGCCAGCAGTGAGGGGAGGGGTAGGAACATTCAGTACTTC	CASSEGRGRNIQYF
TRBV7-2	14	TRBD1	NA	TRBJ1-1	TGTGCCAGCAGCGGACAGGCTCGGGGCACTGAAGCTTTCTTT	CASSGQARGTEAFF
TRBV7-2	15	NA	once	TRBJ2-5	TGTGCCAGCAGCTTAGGACCCCCTCAACCCGAGACCCAGTACTTC	CASSLGPPQPETQYF
TRBV7-3	13	TRBD1	NA	TRBJ1-5	TGTGCCAGCACAGGGACAGGCAATCAGCCCCAGCATTTT	CASTGTGNQPQHF
TRBV30	14	NA	NA	TRBJ1-2	TGTGCCTGGAGTGGTGGGGGGGGTAACTATGGCTACACCTTC	CAWSGGGGNYGYTF
TRBV6-5	11	NA	few	TRBJ2-2	TGTGCCAGCAGCGTCGCCAGGGAGCTGTTTTTT	CASSVARELFF
TRBV29-1	11	NA	NA	TRBJ1-2	TGCAGCGTGGCTCATATGTATGGCTACACCTTC	CSVAHMYGYTF
TRBV7-3	14	TRBD1	NA	TRBJ1-4	TGTGCCAGCAGCCGGCAGGGGGCGCGTGAAAAACTGTTTTTT	CASSRQGAREKLFF
TRBV4-1	15	TRBD1	many	TRBJ1-5	TGCGCCAGCAGCCAAGATGGGACAGGGAATCAGCCCCAGCATTTT	CASSQDGTGNQPQHF
TRBV7-7	13	TRBD2	NA	TRBJ2-7	TGTGCCAGCAGCTCCCGGGCGGGGGGCGAGCAGTACTTC	CASSSRAGGEQYF
TRBV19	14	NA	many	TRBJ2-5	TGTGCCAGTAGTATACTTGGGGGCCAAGAGACCCAGTACTTC	CASSILGGQETQYF
TRBV10-2	13	TRBD2	NA	TRBJ2-1	TGCGCCAGCAGTCGTAGCGGGAGGGATGAGCAGTTCTTC	CASSRSGRDEQFF
TRBV24-1	17	NA	NA	TRBJ1-2	TGTGCCACCAGTGATTTTTTTGCCCGCTGGGCTAACTATGGCTACACCTTC	CATSDFFARWANYGYTF
TRBV20-1	13	NA	NA	TRBJ2-2	TGCAGTGCCACCGACAGACTTGGGGGGGAGCTGTTTTTT	CSATDRLGGELFF
TRBV5-1	15	TRBD1	few	TRBJ1-6	TGCGCCAGCAGCTTATCCGGGACAGGGAATTCACCCCTCCACTTT	CASSLSGTGNSPLHF
TRBV10-3	12	NA	NA	TRBJ2-7	TGTGCCATCAGTGAGTCTTCAGGTGAGAAGTACTTC	CAISESSGEKYF
TRBV7-3	17	NA	NA	TRBJ1-6	TGTGCCAGCAGCCAAGAGAGGCTAGGGGCATCAAATTCACCCCTCCACTTT	CASSQERLGASNSPLHF
TRBV5-1	14	NA	NA	TRBJ2-7	TGTGCCAGCAGCTGGAGGAGGGGATGGGACGAGCAGTACTTC	CASSWRRGWDEQYF
TRBV4-3	15	NA	many	TRBJ2-7	TGCGCCAGCAGCCAAGATCGCACAGCCTCGTACGAGCAGTACTTC	CASSQDRTASYEQYF
TRBV20-1	11	NA	NA	TRBJ2-2	TGCAGTGCTAGAAGGGCCGGGGAGCTGTTTTTT	CSARRAGELFF
TRBV5-5	13	NA	few	TRBJ2-7	TGTGCCAGCAGCCATTTACTAGCTAGGGAGCAGTACTTC	CASSHLLAREQYF
TRBV4-3	14	NA	NA	TRBJ2-5	TGCGCCAGCAGCCAAGAGAGCGAAAGGACCACCCAGTACTTC	CASSQESERTTQYF
TRBV7-9	16	NA	many	TRBJ1-4	TGTGCCAGCAGCTTATCGTTCAGCACGCAGAATGAAAAACTGTTTTTT	CASSLSFSTQNEKLFF
TRBV5-1	13	NA	NA	TRBJ1-5	TGCGCCAGAAAACGCAGGGGTAATCAGCCCCAGCATTTT	CARKRRGNQPQHF
TRBV7-2	16	TRBD2	many	TRBJ2-1	TGTGCCAGCAGCTTAGATTCGAGGGAGGGGTACAATGAGCAGTTCTTC	CASSLDSREGYNEQFF
TRBV2	18	TRBD1	NA	TRBJ1-1	TGTGCCAGCAGCCATAGGCGGACAGGGGAGTATATGAACACTGTAGCTTTCTTT	CASSHRRTGEYMNTVAFF
TRBV7-2	14	NA	NA	TRBJ2-5	TGTGCCAGCAGCTTGGCAGGGTTGTGGGAGACCCAGTACTTC	CASSLAGLWETQYF
TRBV4-1	15	NA	many	TRBJ2-1	TGCGCCAGCAGCCAGTGGGAACTCCCCTCGGACGAGCAGTTCTTC	CASSQWELPSDEQFF
TRBV6-5	15	NA	many	TRBJ2-5	TGTGCCAGCAGCCGAGGGACCCCCGGGCAAGAGACCCAGTACTTC	CASSRGTPGQETQYF
TRBV19	13	NA	NA	TRBJ2-1	TGTGCCAGTGGTATCGGTCTTACCAATGAGCAGTTCTTC	CASGIGLTNEQFF
TRBV29-1	12	NA	NA	TRBJ1-1	TGCAGCGCCGGTCGGCAGGGCACTGAAGCTTTCTTT	CSAGRQGTEAFF
TRBV7-9	13	TRBD1	few	TRBJ2-5	TGTGCCAGCAGCACACAGGGGCCTGAGACCCAGTACTTC	CASSTQGPETQYF
TRBV29-1	13	NA	NA	TRBJ2-7	TGCAGCGGCCAGAGGGACCTGACCTACGAGCAGTACTTC	CSGQRDLTYEQYF
TRBV7-9	12	NA	many	TRBJ2-7	TGTGCCAGCAGCTTAGGTGGCGGCGAGCAGTACTTC	CASSLGGGEQYF
TRBV6-1	14	NA	many	TRBJ2-1	TGTGCCAGCAGTGAAGACGCCAAATACAATGAGCAGTTCTTC	CASSEDAKYNEQFF
TRBV7-9	11	NA	NA	TRBJ2-7	TGTGCCAGCAGCTCTACGGGTCCCCAGTACTTC	CASSSTGPQYF
TRBV10-2	11	NA	NA	TRBJ1-2	TGCGCCAGCAGTGATGGACTGGGCTACACCTTC	CASSDGLGYTF
TRBV15	14	TRBD1	few	TRBJ1-1	TGTGCCACCAGCGTCTCCGGGACAGACACTGAAGCTTTCTTT	CATSVSGTDTEAFF
TRBV30	12	NA	many	TRBJ2-7	TGTGCCTGGGGGGAGAGAAGGAGCGAGCAGTACTTC	CAWGERRSEQYF
TRBV20-1	12	NA	NA	TRBJ2-7	TGCAGTGCTTTGGGACAGCGGGGGGAGCAGTACTTC	CSALGQRGEQYF
TRBV2	15	TRBD2	NA	TRBJ2-7	TGTGCCAGCAGTTACGGGCGGGGGGGACTCAACGGGCAGTACTTC	CASSYGRGGLNGQYF
TRBV7-9	15	NA	NA	TRBJ2-3	TGTGCCAGCAGCCCAAGGGGGACCAACACAGATACGCAGTATTTT	CASSPRGTNTDTQYF
TRBV7-8	14	NA	many	TRBJ1-1	TGTGCCAGCAGCTTAGAAGGGGCGGACACTGAAGCTTTCTTT	CASSLEGADTEAFF
TRBV5-1	13	NA	many	TRBJ2-1	TGCGCCAGCGCTAGACAGAACTACAATGAGCAGTTCTTC	CASARQNYNEQFF
TRBV5-6	12	NA	NA	TRBJ2-7	TGTGCCAGCAGCTCGACAAGGGACGAGCAGTACTTC	CASSSTRDEQYF
TRBV7-3	12	NA	NA	TRBJ2-5	TGTGCCAGCAGCTTTCTTGGAGAGACCCAGTACTTC	CASSFLGETQYF
TRBV28	20	TRBD1	many	TRBJ2-5	TGTGCCAGCAGTCCAGGCTGGACAGGGGCGATTCTAGTTCCACAAGAGACCCAGTACTTC	CASSPGWTGAILVPQETQYF
TRBV25-1	14	TRBD1	NA	TRBJ1-5	TGTGCCAGCAGCGGACAGGGGCGGAATCAGCCCCAGCATTTT	CASSGQGRNQPQHF
TRBV6-6	17	TRBD1	many	TRBJ1-2	TGTGCCAGCAAACCGGGGACAGGGGGCCCTACTAACTATGGCTACACCTTC	CASKPGTGGPTNYGYTF